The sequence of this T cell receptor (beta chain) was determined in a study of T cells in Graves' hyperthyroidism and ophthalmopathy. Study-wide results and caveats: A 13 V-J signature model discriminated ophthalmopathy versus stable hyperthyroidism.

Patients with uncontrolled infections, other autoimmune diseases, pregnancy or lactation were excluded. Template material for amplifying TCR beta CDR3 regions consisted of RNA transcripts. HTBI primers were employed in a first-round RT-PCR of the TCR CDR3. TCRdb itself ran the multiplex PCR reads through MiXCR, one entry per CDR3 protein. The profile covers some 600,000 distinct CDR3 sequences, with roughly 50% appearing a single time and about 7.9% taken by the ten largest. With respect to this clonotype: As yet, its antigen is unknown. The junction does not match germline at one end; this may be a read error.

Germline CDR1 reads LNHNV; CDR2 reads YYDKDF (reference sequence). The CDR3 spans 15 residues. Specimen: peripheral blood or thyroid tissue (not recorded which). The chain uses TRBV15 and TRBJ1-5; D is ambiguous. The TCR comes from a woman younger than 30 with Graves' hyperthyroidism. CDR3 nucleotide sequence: TGTGCCAGCAGCCAAGGACCGTTCTACAATCAGCCCCAGCATTTT. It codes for CASSQGPFYNQPQHF.